Below, one T cell receptor beta chain is given with its context. The data were obtained in a study of identical twins. Germline V gene data show CDR1 as DFQATT and CDR2 as SNEGSKA (reference sequence). Trimming shortened V by 0 bases and J by 7 bases, and 19 bases separated the two germline ends. The CDR3 loop spans 16 amino acids. Each CDR3 protein is one row after TCRdb ran MiXCR on the 5' RACE reads. The sample lists approximately 220,000 distinct CDR3 sequences, about 7.5% occurring once. The same data also went into a second study, on yellow fever vaccine responses in identical twins.

The receptor comes from a woman aged 18-35 years in good health. The genes are TRBV20-1 and TRBJ2-1; a weak D match, TRBD2 (7 bases). Sequencing was done on a sample of memory (CD45RO+) T cells sorted from blood. CDR3 DNA: TGCAGTGCTAGAGATTTGGGGGGGCCAACGTGGAATGAGCAGTTCTTC. Protein sequence: CSARDLGGPTWNEQFF.